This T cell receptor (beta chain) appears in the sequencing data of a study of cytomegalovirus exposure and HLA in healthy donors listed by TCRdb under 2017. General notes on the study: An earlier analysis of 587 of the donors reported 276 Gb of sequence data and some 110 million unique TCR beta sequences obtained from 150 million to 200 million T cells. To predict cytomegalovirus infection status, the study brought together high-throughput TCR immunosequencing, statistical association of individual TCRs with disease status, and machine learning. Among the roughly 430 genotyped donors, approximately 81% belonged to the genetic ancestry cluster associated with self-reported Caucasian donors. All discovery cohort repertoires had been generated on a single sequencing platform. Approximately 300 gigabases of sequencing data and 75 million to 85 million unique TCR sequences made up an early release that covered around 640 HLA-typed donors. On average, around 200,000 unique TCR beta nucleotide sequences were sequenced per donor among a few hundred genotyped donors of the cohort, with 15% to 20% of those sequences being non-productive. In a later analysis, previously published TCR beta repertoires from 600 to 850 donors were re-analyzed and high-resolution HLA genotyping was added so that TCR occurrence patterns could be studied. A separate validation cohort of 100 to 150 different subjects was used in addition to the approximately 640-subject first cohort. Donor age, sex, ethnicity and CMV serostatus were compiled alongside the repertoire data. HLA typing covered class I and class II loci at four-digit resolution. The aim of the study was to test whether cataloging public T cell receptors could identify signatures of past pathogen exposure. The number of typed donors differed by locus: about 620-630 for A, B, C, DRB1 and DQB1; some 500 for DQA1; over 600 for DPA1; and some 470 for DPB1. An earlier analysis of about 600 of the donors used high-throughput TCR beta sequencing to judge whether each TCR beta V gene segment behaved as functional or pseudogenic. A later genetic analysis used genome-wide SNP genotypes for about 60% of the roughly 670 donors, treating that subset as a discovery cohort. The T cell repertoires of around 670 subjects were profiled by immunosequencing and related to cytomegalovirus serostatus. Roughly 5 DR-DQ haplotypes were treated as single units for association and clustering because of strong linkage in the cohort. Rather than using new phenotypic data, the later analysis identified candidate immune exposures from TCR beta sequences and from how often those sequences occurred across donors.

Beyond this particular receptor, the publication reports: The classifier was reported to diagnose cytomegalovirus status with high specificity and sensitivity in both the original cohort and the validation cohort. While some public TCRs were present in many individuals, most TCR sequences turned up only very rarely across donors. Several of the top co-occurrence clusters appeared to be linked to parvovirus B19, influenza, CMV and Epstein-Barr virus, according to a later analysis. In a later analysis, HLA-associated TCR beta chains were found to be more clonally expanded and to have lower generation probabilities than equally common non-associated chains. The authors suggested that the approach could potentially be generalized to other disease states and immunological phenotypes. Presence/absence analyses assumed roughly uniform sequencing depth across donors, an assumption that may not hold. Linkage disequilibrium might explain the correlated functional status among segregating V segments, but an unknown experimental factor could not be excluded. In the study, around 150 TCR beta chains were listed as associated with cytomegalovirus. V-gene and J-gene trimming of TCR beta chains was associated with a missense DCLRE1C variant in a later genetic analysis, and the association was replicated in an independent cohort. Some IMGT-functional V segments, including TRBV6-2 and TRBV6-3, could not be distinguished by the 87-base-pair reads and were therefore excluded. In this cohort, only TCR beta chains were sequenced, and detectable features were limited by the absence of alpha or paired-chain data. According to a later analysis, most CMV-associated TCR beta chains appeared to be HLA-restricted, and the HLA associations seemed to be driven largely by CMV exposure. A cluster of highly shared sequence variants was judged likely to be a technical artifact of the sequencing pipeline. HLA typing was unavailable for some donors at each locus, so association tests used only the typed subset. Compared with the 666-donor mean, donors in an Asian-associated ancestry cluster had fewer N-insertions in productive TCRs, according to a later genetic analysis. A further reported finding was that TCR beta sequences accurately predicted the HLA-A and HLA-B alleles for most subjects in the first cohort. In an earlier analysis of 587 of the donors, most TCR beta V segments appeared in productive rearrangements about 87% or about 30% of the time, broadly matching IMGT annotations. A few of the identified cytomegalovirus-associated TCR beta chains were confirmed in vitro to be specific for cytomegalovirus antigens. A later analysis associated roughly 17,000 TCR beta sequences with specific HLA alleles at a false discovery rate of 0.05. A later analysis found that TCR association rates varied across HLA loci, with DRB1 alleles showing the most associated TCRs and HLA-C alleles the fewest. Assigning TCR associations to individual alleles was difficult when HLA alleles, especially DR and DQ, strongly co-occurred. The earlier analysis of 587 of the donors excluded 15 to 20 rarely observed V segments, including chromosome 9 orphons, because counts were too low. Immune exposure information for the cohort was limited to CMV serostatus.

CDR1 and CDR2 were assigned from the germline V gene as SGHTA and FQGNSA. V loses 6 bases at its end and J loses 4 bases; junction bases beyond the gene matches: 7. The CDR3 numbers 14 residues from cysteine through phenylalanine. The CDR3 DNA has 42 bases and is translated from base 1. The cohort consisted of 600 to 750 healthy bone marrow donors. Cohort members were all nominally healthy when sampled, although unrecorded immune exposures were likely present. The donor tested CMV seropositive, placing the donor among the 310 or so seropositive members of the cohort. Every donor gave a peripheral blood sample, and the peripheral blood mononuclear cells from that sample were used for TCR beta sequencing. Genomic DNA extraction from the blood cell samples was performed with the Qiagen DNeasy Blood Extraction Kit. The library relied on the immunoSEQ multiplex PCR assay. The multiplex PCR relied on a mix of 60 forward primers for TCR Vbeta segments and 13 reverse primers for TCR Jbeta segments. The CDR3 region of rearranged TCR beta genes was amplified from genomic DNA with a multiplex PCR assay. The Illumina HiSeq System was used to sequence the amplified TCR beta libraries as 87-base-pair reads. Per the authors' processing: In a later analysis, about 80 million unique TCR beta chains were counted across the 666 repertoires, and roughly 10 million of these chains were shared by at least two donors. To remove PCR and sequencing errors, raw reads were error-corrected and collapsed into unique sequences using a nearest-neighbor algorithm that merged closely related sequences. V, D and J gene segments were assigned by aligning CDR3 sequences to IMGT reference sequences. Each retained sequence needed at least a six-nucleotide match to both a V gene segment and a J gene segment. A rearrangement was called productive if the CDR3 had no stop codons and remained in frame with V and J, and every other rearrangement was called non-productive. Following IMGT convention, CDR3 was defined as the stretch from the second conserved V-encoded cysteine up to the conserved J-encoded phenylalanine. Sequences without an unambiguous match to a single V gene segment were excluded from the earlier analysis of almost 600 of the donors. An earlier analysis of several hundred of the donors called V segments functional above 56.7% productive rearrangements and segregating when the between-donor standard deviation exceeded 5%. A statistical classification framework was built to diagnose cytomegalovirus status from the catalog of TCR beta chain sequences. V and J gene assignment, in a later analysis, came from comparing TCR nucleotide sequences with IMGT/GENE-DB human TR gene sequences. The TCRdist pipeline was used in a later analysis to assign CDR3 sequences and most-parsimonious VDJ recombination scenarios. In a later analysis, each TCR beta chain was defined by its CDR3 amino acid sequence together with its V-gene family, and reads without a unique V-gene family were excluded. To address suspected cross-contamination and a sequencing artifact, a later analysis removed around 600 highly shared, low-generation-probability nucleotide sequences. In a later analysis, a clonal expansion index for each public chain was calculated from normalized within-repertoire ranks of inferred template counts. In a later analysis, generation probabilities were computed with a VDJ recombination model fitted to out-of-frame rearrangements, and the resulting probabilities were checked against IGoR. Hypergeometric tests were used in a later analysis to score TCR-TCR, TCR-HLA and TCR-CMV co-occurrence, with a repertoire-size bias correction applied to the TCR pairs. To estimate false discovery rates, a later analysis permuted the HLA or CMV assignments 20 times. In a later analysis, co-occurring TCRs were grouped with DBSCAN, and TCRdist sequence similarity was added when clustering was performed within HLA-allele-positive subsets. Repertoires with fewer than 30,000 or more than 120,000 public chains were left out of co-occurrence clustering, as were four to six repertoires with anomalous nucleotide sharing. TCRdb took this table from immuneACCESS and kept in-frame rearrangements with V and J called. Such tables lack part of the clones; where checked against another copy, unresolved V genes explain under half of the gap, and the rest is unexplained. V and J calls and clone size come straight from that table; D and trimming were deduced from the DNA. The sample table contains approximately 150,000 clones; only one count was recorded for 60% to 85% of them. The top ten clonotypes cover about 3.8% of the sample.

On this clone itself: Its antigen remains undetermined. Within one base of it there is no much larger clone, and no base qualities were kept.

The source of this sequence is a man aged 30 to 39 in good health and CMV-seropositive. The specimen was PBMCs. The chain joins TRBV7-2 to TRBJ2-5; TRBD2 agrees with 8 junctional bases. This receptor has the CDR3 CASSPGGVVETQYF. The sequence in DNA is TGTGCCAGCAGTCCCGGGGGGGTGGTAGAGACCCAGTACTTC.